These 16 T cell receptor beta chains were sequenced from one sample in a study of T cell responses to AZD1222 COVID-19 vaccine. Produced via immunoSEQ multiplex PCR; TCRdb's table is partial and in-frame only. The sample holds some 150,000 clones, about 92% seen once. Sequencing used peripheral blood, obtained 28 days after the second AZD1222 dose. The receptor set was obtained from an adult who received the AZD1222 COVID-19 vaccine.

This clone has a single count. V usage is TRBV3-1 (or the pseudogene TRBV3-2) and J usage is TRBJ1-1; D remains ambiguous. Germline values: CDR1 LGHDT, CDR2 YNNKEL (reference sequence). The CDR3 is 14 residues long. Trimming took off 0 bases at V and 2 bases at J, with 7 bases between the two ends. CDR3 sequence: CASSQDSRNTEAFF. As DNA, the CDR3 is TGTGCCAGCAGCCAAGACAGTCGAAACACTGAAGCTTTCTTT.

The chain joins TRBV7-2 to TRBJ2-1; 14 nucleotides line up with TRBD2. The CDR3 covers 18 residues. Per the germline V gene, CDR1 is SGHTA and CDR2 is FQGNSA. V trimming: 4 bases; J trimming: 6 bases; junction bases outside the gene matches: 11. CDR3 in amino acids: CASSSGDGTSGRSNEQFF. The CDR3 region has the DNA TGTGCCAGCAGCTCGGGAGACGGGACTAGCGGGAGATCCAATGAGCAGTTCTTC. The whole variable domain, remainder taken from reference TRBV7-2 and TRBJ2-1, is GAGVSQSPSNKVTEKGKDVELRCDPISGHTALYWYRQSLGQGLEFLIYFQGNSAPDKSGLPSDRFSAERTGGSVSTLTIQRTQQEDSAVYLCASSSGDGTSGRSNEQFFGPGTRLTVL.

J is TRBJ1-4 and V is TRBV6-5; D possibly corresponds to TRBD1 (5 bases). Germline values: CDR1 MNHEY, CDR2 SVGAGI. The germline V and J ends were trimmed by 5 bases and 0 bases, with 10 bases remaining between them. This CDR3 is 15 amino acids long. This chain's CDR3 is CASSSEGATNEKLFF. In DNA, the CDR3 is TGTGCCAGCAGTAGTGAAGGGGCAACTAATGAAAAACTGTTTTTT.

The chain is built from TRBV4-2 and TRBJ2-1; 10 bases agree with TRBD2. The germline gives CDR1 LGHNA, CDR2 YNFKEQ. V gave up 2 bases and J gave up 2 bases; unmatched junction bases: 6. The CDR3 covers 17 residues. For the CDR3, the DNA is TGTGCCAGCAGCCAACCGAGCGGGAGGGCTACCTACAATGAGCAGTTCTTC. Translating gives CASSQPSGRATYNEQFF.

The rearrangement uses TRBV4-3 and TRBJ1-4, with D tentatively TRBD1 (6 bases). The CDR3 is made up of 15 amino acids. V dropped 2 bases and J dropped 0 bases, with 7 bases sitting between them. CDR1 is LGHNA, CDR2 YSLEER, per germline. DNA of the CDR3: TGCGCCAGCAGCCAATCAGGGGCAACTAATGAAAAACTGTTTTTT. Its protein is CASSQSGATNEKLFF.

The rearrangement uses TRBV11-2 and TRBJ2-7; TRBD1 matches at 8 bases. With V trimmed by 4 bases and J by 6 bases, 8 bases remained unmatched. CDR1 is SGHAT, CDR2 FQNNGV, per germline. The CDR3 has 14 amino acids. Here the CDR3 reads CASSSNRGVGEQYF. CDR3 DNA: TGTGCCAGCAGCTCGAACAGGGGGGTGGGCGAGCAGTACTTC.

The J gene is TRBJ2-7, the V gene TRBV6-6; the match to TRBD2 covers 7 bases. Germline V lookup: CDR1 MNHNY, CDR2 SVGAGI (reference sequence). V was pared by 6 bases and J by 0 bases, with 8 bases of the junction left unmatched. The CDR3 is 15 amino acids. CDR3 region: CASRRPQRGSYEQYF. In DNA, the CDR3 is TGTGCCAGCAGGAGGCCTCAGCGGGGCTCCTACGAGCAGTACTTC.

The genes are TRBV18 and TRBJ1-2; 10 bases line up with TRBD1. Germline V CDR1 and CDR2: KGHSH, LQKENI. This CDR3 has 18 amino acids. The ends lost 6 bases at V and 1 base at J; junction bases unmatched: 14. CDR3 sequence: CASSSGDRGRSLNYGYTF. CDR3 nucleotides: TGTGCCAGCTCTAGTGGCGACAGGGGGCGCTCCCTTAACTATGGCTACACCTTC.

This sequence joins TRBV7-2 and TRBJ1-5, with 7 bases aligning to TRBD1. Per germline, CDR1 SGHTA and CDR2 FQGNSA. The trim removed 5 bases at V and 7 bases at J, leaving 5 bases unmatched. This CDR3 has 13 residues. The CDR3 DNA reads TGTGCCAGCAGCGACAGGGTAGGGCAGCCCCAGCATTTT. Its protein product is CASSDRVGQPQHF.

The chain employs TRBV18 and TRBJ1-2; 7 bases align to TRBD1. The CDR3 has 16 amino acids. J gave up 6 bases and V 0 bases, and 10 bases lay outside the gene matches. Germline-derived CDR1 and CDR2 are KGHSH and LQKENI. The CDR3 nucleotides read TGTGCCAGCTCACCACCCATCCCCGGGACAGAAAATGGCTACACCTTC. Its protein is CASSPPIPGTENGYTF.

The chain has TRBV27 and TRBJ1-6; 10 nucleotides align to TRBD1. Germline trimming cut 3 bases from V and 9 bases from J; bases unmatched to any gene: 2. Germline assignment: CDR1 MNHEY and CDR2 SMNVEV (reference sequence). The CDR3 has 14 amino acids. The CDR3 DNA reads as TGTGCCAGCAGTTTCCGGGACAGGGGTTCACCCCTCCACTTT. Its translation: CASSFRDRGSPLHF.

This clone qualifies as large (0.1 to 1%). The CDR3 nucleotides are TGTGCCAGCAGTGGTTTTGGACAGACGGCAAGTCCCAATTCACCCCTCCACTTT. It codes for CASSGFGQTASPNSPLHF. The chain joins TRBV25-1 to TRBJ1-6, with D perhaps TRBD1 (6 bases). CDR1 is MGHDK and CDR2 is SYGVNS in the germline V gene. The CDR3 consists of 18 residues. Trimming removed 4 bases from V and 7 bases from J, with 23 bases in between.

The chain uses TRBV19 and TRBJ1-2; D is unresolved. Trimming cost V 7 bases and J 2 bases, with 8 bases left between them. This CDR3 region has 12 residues. Germline lookup yields CDR1 LNHDA and CDR2 SQIVND (reference sequence). The CDR3 protein is CASNGQNYGYTF. The CDR3 nucleotides are TGTGCCAGTAATGGGCAAAACTATGGCTACACCTTC.

This rearrangement joins TRBV5-1 to TRBJ2-7; D is ambiguous. With 4 bases removed from V and 0 bases from J, the gap between germline ends came to 5 bases. Germline V gene lookup returns CDR1 SGHRS and CDR2 YFSETQ. The CDR3 contains 12 residues. In nucleotides, the CDR3 is TGCGCCAGCAGCCCCCCCTCCTACGAGCAGTACTTC. It yields the protein CASSPPSYEQYF.

J is TRBJ2-7 and V is TRBV7-8; D is uncertain. Germline-derived CDR1 and CDR2 are SGHVS and FQNEAQ. Trimming left V 4 bases short and J 0 bases short, with 16 bases between. The CDR3 loop spans 16 amino acids. The CDR3 sequence is CASSSPRSTVSYEQYF. Written as DNA, the CDR3 is TGTGCCAGCAGCTCCCCACGCAGCACGGTCTCCTACGAGCAGTACTTC.

This clone was detected once. The CDR3 here is CASSQDPGRGWADTQYF. The CDR3 region has the DNA TGTGCCAGCAGCCAAGACCCTGGACGGGGTTGGGCAGATACGCAGTATTTT. The chain couples TRBV3-1 (or the pseudogene TRBV3-2) to TRBJ2-3; possibly TRBD2 for D (5 bases). Trimming stripped 0 bases from V and 4 bases from J, with 17 bases between. Germline CDR1 reads LGHDT; CDR2 reads YNNKEL (reference sequence). The CDR3 length is 17 residues.